This entry concerns a single T cell receptor beta chain. The sample is drawn from a study of response to subunit inactivated influenza vaccine. The ends lost 5 bases at V and 3 bases at J; junction bases unmatched: 15. Germline V gene data show CDR1 as SGHAT and CDR2 as FQNNGV. The CDR3 loop spans 18 amino acids. TCRdb re-analysed the RT-PCR reads in MiXCR, keeping a single row per CDR3 protein. The sample records roughly 460,000 distinct CDR3 sequences, 9.5% to 12% being singletons. This sequence was found in a man in his fifties who received an inactivated influenza vaccine. This specimen consisted of PBMCs from blood, obtained 45 days after vaccination. The V gene is TRBV11-2, the J gene TRBJ1-3; 8 bases fit TRBD1. The CDR3 is CASSPRPRKTGDGNTIYF. For the CDR3, the DNA is TGTGCCAGCAGCCCCAGACCCCGAAAGACAGGGGATGGAAACACCATATATTTT.